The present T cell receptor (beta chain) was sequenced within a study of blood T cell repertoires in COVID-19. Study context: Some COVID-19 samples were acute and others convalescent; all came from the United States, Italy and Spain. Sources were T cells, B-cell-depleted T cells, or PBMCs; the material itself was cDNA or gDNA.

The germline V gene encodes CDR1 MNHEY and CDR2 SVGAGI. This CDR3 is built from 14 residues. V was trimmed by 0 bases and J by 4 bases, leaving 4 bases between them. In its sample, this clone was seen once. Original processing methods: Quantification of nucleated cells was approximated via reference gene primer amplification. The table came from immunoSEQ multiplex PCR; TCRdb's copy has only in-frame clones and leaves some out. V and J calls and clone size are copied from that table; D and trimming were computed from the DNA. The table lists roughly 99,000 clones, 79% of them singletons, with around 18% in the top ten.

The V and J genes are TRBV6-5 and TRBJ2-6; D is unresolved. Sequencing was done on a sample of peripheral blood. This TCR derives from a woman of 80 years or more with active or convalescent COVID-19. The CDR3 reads CASSYSPGANVLTF. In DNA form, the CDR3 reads TGTGCCAGCAGTTACTCTCCGGGGGCCAACGTCCTGACTTTC.